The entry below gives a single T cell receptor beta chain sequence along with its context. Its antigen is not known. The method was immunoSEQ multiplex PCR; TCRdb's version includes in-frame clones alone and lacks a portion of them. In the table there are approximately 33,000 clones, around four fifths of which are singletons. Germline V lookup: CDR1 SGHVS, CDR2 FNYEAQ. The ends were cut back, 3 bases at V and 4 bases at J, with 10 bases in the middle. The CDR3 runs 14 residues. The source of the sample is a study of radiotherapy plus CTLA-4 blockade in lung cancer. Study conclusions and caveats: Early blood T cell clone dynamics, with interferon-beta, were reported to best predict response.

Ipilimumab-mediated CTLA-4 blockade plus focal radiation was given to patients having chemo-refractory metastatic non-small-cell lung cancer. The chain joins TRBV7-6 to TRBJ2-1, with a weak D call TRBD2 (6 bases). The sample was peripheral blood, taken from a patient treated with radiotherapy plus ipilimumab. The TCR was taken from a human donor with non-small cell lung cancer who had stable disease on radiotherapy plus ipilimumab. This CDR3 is CASSFGDWYNEQFF. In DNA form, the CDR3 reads TGTGCCAGCAGCTTCGGGGACTGGTACAATGAGCAGTTCTTC. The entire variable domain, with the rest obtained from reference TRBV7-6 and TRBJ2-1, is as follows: GAGVSQSPRYKVTKRGQDVALRCDPISGHVSLYWYRQALGQGPEFLTYFNYEAQQDKSGLPNDRFSAERPEGSISTLTIQRTEQRDSAMYRCASSFGDWYNEQFFGPGTRLTVL.